A selection of T cell receptor beta chains follows, all from one sample in a study of blood T cell repertoires in COVID-19. Using immunoSEQ multiplex PCR, the repertoire was profiled, and TCRdb retains in-frame clones only, with some absent. The sample records hundreds of thousands of clones, over 75% being singletons. The sample comprised PBMCs or T cells enriched from blood (not recorded which). The receptors were gathered from a woman in her twenties or thirties who had recovered from COVID-19. Both conserved end residues are part of each CDR3. Each record gives: V gene, J gene, clone size, D gene, CDR3 DNA, CDR3 protein. The D gene is left open where the match is weak. Not all rows give a size; the values are once, few, many and, for expanded clones, a class.

V gene: TRBV4-1; J gene: TRBJ2-3; clone size: once; D gene: TRBD2; CDR3 DNA: TGCGCCAGCAGCCAAGGCGCGGGGGGCGGTGATACGCAGTATTTT; CDR3 protein: CASSQGAGGGDTQYF
V gene: TRBV28; J gene: TRBJ1-4; clone size: -; D gene: -; CDR3 DNA: TGTGCCAGCGGCGGGACTGCGGCAACTAATGAAAAACTGTTTTTT; CDR3 protein: CASGGTAATNEKLFF
V gene: TRBV3-1/TRBV3-2; J gene: TRBJ1-6; clone size: once; D gene: -; CDR3 DNA: TGTGCCAGCAGCCAAGACGGCAGGGCCAATTCACCCCTCCACTTT; CDR3 protein: CASSQDGRANSPLHF
V gene: TRBV5-5; J gene: TRBJ1-1; clone size: -; D gene: -; CDR3 DNA: TGTGCCAGCAGCTTCTACCAGGGACAGAACACTGAAGCTTTCTTT; CDR3 protein: CASSFYQGQNTEAFF
V gene: TRBV7-9; J gene: TRBJ1-2; clone size: -; D gene: -; CDR3 DNA: TGTGCCAGCAGTCGGTCACCGAGTGGCTACACCTTC; CDR3 protein: CASSRSPSGYTF
V gene: TRBV7-7; J gene: TRBJ2-5; clone size: -; D gene: -; CDR3 DNA: TGTGCCAGCAGCCCTGGGCAGGGCGTGGGTGAGACCCAGTACTTC; CDR3 protein: CASSPGQGVGETQYF
V gene: TRBV29-1; J gene: TRBJ2-5; clone size: once; D gene: -; CDR3 DNA: TGCAGCGTTGATTCCAAATACCAAGAGACCCAGTACTTC; CDR3 protein: CSVDSKYQETQYF
V gene: TRBV28; J gene: TRBJ1-3; clone size: -; D gene: TRBD1; CDR3 DNA: TGTGCCAGCAGTCCGACAGGGTCGGGCGGAAACACCATATATTTT; CDR3 protein: CASSPTGSGGNTIYF
V gene: TRBV2; J gene: TRBJ1-1; clone size: -; D gene: -; CDR3 DNA: TGTGCCAGCAGTACACTGACAGGAGGATATCGATCTTTCTTT; CDR3 protein: CASSTLTGGYRSFF
V gene: TRBV7-9; J gene: TRBJ2-6; clone size: -; D gene: -; CDR3 DNA: TGTGCCAGCAGCTTAGTTACAGGATACTCTGGGGCCAACGTCCTGACTTTC; CDR3 protein: CASSLVTGYSGANVLTF
V gene: TRBV6-5; J gene: TRBJ1-1; clone size: -; D gene: -; CDR3 DNA: TGTGCCAGCAGTTACTCTAGTGTCAGATCAGGGGTTGAAGCTTTCTTT; CDR3 protein: CASSYSSVRSGVEAFF
V gene: TRBV27; J gene: TRBJ2-7; clone size: -; D gene: -; CDR3 DNA: TGTGCCAGCAGTTTATCGATTAACGGTAACTCCTACGAGCAGTACTTC; CDR3 protein: CASSLSINGNSYEQYF
V gene: TRBV6-1; J gene: TRBJ2-5; clone size: -; D gene: -; CDR3 DNA: TGTGCCAGCGATCGGGGAATCCAAGAGACCCAGTACTTC; CDR3 protein: CASDRGIQETQYF
V gene: TRBV6-2/TRBV6-3; J gene: TRBJ1-5; clone size: -; D gene: TRBD1; CDR3 DNA: TGTGCCAGCAGTTACTCCCCCGGGACAGGGAGAGTCTATAGCAATCAGCCCCAGCATTTT; CDR3 protein: CASSYSPGTGRVYSNQPQHF
V gene: TRBV30; J gene: TRBJ1-1; clone size: -; D gene: -; CDR3 DNA: TGTGCCTGGAGAGAAAGAGTGAACACTGAAGCTTTCTTT; CDR3 protein: CAWRERVNTEAFF